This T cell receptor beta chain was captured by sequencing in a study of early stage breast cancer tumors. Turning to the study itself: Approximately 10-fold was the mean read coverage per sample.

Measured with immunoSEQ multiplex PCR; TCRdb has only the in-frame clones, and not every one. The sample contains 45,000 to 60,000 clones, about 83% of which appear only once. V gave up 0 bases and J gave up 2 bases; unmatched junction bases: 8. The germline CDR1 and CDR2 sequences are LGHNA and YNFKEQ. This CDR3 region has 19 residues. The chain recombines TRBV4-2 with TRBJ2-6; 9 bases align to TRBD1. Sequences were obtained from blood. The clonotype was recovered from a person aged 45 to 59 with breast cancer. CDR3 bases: TGTGCCAGCAGCCAAGACTCGACAGGGGGGATAGCTGGGGCCAACGTCCTGACTTTC. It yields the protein CASSQDSTGGIAGANVLTF.